The 24 T cell receptor beta chains listed next were all sequenced from one sample in a study of cytomegalovirus exposure and HLA in healthy donors. PCR amplification relied on 60 Vbeta primers (plus 13 Jbeta primers). Data came from immunoSEQ multiplex PCR; TCRdb stores just in-frame clones and leaves some out. This sample has about 160,000 clones; more than 75% occur once, and the top ten carry over 0.85%. Sequences were obtained from PBMCs. These receptors came from a girl aged 2-10 years in good health and CMV-seropositive.

The chain combines TRBV7-3 with TRBJ2-3; D is uncertain. Trimming took off 4 bases at V and 1 base at J, with 12 bases between the two ends. This CDR3 has 15 amino acids. CDR1 is SGHTA, CDR2 FQGTGA, per germline. The CDR3 is CASSSLPTGTDTQYF. The CDR3 region has the DNA TGTGCCAGCAGCTCCCTCCCTACTGGCACAGATACGCAGTATTTT.

The rearrangement joins TRBV5-1 to TRBJ2-1; 8 bases are shared with TRBD2. J lost 6 bases, V lost 7 bases, and 18 bases had no gene match. This CDR3 is 17 amino acids long. CDR1 and CDR2 from the germline V gene are SGHRS and YFSETQ. For the CDR3, the DNA is TGCGCCAGCGGGGGGGCTAGCGGGCGGAACTATCTCAATGAGCAGTTCTTC. It translates to CASGGASGRNYLNEQFF.

This chain connects TRBV27 to TRBJ2-1, with TRBD1 matching 9 bases. From germline, CDR1 is MNHEY and CDR2 SMNVEV (reference sequence). The CDR3 loop spans 14 amino acids. The junction had 5 bases not matched to a gene; V was cut back by 4 bases and J by 7 bases. DNA for the CDR3: TGTGCCAGCAGTTACGGGACAGGGCGAAATGAGCAGTTCTTC. Translation gives CASSYGTGRNEQFF.

The chain carries TRBV4-1 and TRBJ1-1, with D perhaps matching TRBD1 (6 bases). V lost 11 bases, J lost 1 base, and 14 bases lay in between. CDR1 MGHRA and CDR2 YSYEKL come from the germline V gene. There are 13 residues in the CDR3. DNA of the CDR3: TGCGCCGGAACGCCACAGGGGAACACTGAAGCTTTCTTT. Its translation is CAGTPQGNTEAFF.

The chain recombines TRBV25-1 with TRBJ1-1; D remains ambiguous. The CDR3 is made up of 13 amino acids. The V end lost 5 bases, the J end lost 5 bases, and 12 bases lay between the germline ends. Germline V CDR1 and CDR2: MGHDK, SYGVNS. CDR3 DNA sequence: TGTGCCAGCAGTTCCGTAGGGAGGACTGAAGCTTTCTTT. Protein: CASSSVGRTEAFF. The entire variable domain, with the rest obtained from reference TRBV25-1 and TRBJ1-1, is as follows: EADIYQTPRYLVIGTGKKITLECSQTMGHDKMYWYQQDPGMELHLIHYSYGVNSTEKGDLSSESTVSRIRTEHFPLTLESARPSHTSQYLCASSSVGRTEAFFGQGTRLTVV.

As regards this clone: Sequence at one end of the junction differs from germline and may be a read error. The chain combines TRBV5-4 with TRBJ2-3; 8 bases match TRBD2. The CDR3 runs 12 residues. In germline, CDR1 is SGHNT, CDR2 YYREEE (reference sequence). The chain's CDR3 is CASSSTGTRGHF. In DNA, the CDR3 is TGTGCCAGCAGCTCGACCGGGACTAGGGGACATTTT.

The chain carries TRBV4-1 and TRBJ2-1, with 10 bases lining up with TRBD1. Germline CDR1 is MGHRA and CDR2 is YSYEKL. Trimming at V came to 5 bases and at J to 5 bases, leaving 3 bases not matched to a gene. The CDR3 runs to 14 residues. This chain's CDR3 is CASSLGQGNNEQFF. The CDR3 coding sequence is TGCGCCAGCAGCTTGGGACAGGGGAACAATGAGCAGTTCTTC.

The rearrangement joins TRBV5-1 to TRBJ2-2; a weak D match, TRBD2 (6 bases). Germline V gene sequence: CDR1 SGHRS, CDR2 YFSETQ. Trimming stripped 0 bases from V and 4 bases from J, with 10 bases between. The CDR3 contains 15 residues. The CDR3 here is CASSLGGEATGELFF. CDR3 DNA: TGCGCCAGCAGCTTGGGAGGGGAGGCCACCGGGGAGCTGTTTTTT.

The chain uses TRBV30 and TRBJ2-5, with a possible D match to TRBD2 (5 bases). CDR1 GTSNPN and CDR2 SVGIG come from the germline V gene (reference sequence). Trimming removed 5 bases from V and 4 bases from J, with 14 bases in between. CDR3 size: 13 residues. CDR3 region: CAWGGGLGETQYF. The CDR3 DNA sequence: TGTGCCTGGGGAGGAGGACTGGGAGAGACCCAGTACTTC.

The V call is TRBV11-1, the J call TRBJ2-5; maybe TRBD2 (5 bases). V shed 7 bases and J shed 1 base, with 13 bases lying between them. Per germline, CDR1 SGHAT and CDR2 FQDESV (reference sequence). The CDR3 spans 14 residues. CDR3 sequence: CASTRDTVQETQYF. CDR3 sequence (DNA): TGTGCCAGCACACGGGATACGGTCCAAGAGACCCAGTACTTC.

The rearrangement links TRBV7-2 to TRBJ1-1; TRBD1 matches 10 bases. Germline lookup yields CDR1 SGHTA and CDR2 FQGNSA. This CDR3 region has 16 residues. The junction had 8 bases not matched to a gene; V was cut back by 2 bases and J by 5 bases. CDR3 coding DNA: TGTGCCAGCAGCTTAACCCGGGACAGGGGAAGGACTGAAGCTTTCTTT. As protein: CASSLTRDRGRTEAFF.

CDR3 amino acids: CSVGQGGSGELFF. The CDR3 DNA sequence: TGCAGCGTTGGGCAGGGAGGATCCGGGGAGCTGTTTTTT. V usage is TRBV29-1 and J usage is TRBJ2-2; TRBD2 is a possible D gene (6 bases). V shed 4 bases and J shed 6 bases, with 12 bases lying between them. CDR1 and CDR2 from the germline V gene are SQVTM and ANQGSEA. The CDR3 spans 13 residues.

V gene TRBV7-3 combines with J gene TRBJ2-6; D ambiguous. The CDR3 loop spans 16 amino acids. With 5 bases removed from V and 4 bases from J, the gap between germline ends came to 15 bases. The germline V gene has CDR1 SGHTA and CDR2 FQGTGA. The CDR3: CASSPGSFGGANVLTF. In DNA, the CDR3 is TGTGCCAGCAGCCCCGGGTCGTTTGGAGGGGCCAACGTCCTGACTTTC.

This clone has a single count. The rearrangement links TRBV2 to TRBJ2-7; possibly TRBD2 for D (5 bases). Trimming shortened V by 6 bases and J by 0 bases, and 12 bases separated the two germline ends. There are 14 residues in the CDR3. Germline V lookup: CDR1 SNHLY, CDR2 FYNNEI. The CDR3 region is CASRDLGFSYEQYF. DNA for the CDR3: TGTGCCAGCAGGGACTTGGGATTCTCCTACGAGCAGTACTTC.

The CDR3 loop is CASSREQGEITGELFF. CDR3 bases: TGTGCCAGCAGTCGGGAACAGGGGGAAATCACCGGGGAGCTGTTTTTT. This chain joins TRBV27 and TRBJ2-2, with 8 bases that match TRBD1. The CDR3 is 16 amino acids. The V gene end was trimmed by 5 bases and the J gene end by 4 bases; junction bases not matched to a gene: 9. Per the germline V gene, CDR1 is MNHEY and CDR2 is SMNVEV (reference sequence).

This clone was counted a few times. V usage is TRBV6-1 and J usage is TRBJ2-7; D possibly corresponds to TRBD2 (6 bases). The CDR3 sequence is 14 residues long. Germline CDR1 MNHNS, CDR2 SASEGT. V gave up 3 bases and J gave up 3 bases, with 12 bases separating them. The CDR3 reads CASSERGSDYEQYF. Here the CDR3 DNA reads TGTGCCAGCAGTGAGCGGGGATCTGACTACGAGCAGTACTTC.

This clone was recorded once. The CDR3 sequence is CAWRRRVTEAFF. The CDR3 bases are TGTGCCTGGAGAAGGAGGGTGACTGAAGCTTTCTTT. V is TRBV30 and J is TRBJ1-1; no clear D gene. V was pared by 3 bases and J by 5 bases, with 10 bases between. The germline V gene encodes CDR1 GTSNPN and CDR2 SVGIG (reference sequence). CDR3 size: 12 residues. The full variable domain, with the rest looked up from reference TRBV30 and TRBJ1-1, is SQTIHQWPATLVQPVGSPLSLECTVEGTSNPNLYWYRQAAGRGLQLLFYSVGIGQISSEVPQNLSASRPQDRQFILSSKKLLLSDSGFYLCAWRRRVTEAFFGQGTRLTVV.

The table lists this clone with a few counts. The rearrangement joins TRBV6-4 to TRBJ1-1; D ambiguous. The germline V and J ends were trimmed by 5 bases and 1 base, with 8 bases remaining between them. CDR1 is MRHNA, CDR2 SNTAGT, per germline. The CDR3 is 13 amino acids. The CDR3 is CASSLAENTEAFF. The CDR3 DNA reads as TGTGCCAGCAGTCTTGCAGAGAACACTGAAGCTTTCTTT.

The chain has TRBV29-1 and TRBJ2-2, with TRBD1 matching over 7 bases. The V gene end was trimmed by 4 bases and the J gene end by 1 base; junction bases not matched to a gene: 0. The CDR3 runs 13 residues. Germline values: CDR1 SQVTM, CDR2 ANQGSEA. CDR3 sequence reads: CSVAGGNTGELFF. DNA of the CDR3: TGCAGCGTTGCAGGGGGGAACACCGGGGAGCTGTTTTTT.

The chain couples TRBV28 to TRBJ1-5, with D unclear. V was clipped by 6 bases and J by 11 bases, with 8 bases between them. Germline V gene sequence: CDR1 MDHEN, CDR2 SYDVKM. The CDR3 contains 10 residues. CDR3: CASRSGAQHF. The CDR3 DNA reads TGTGCCAGCAGATCCGGGGCCCAGCATTTT.

This chain uses TRBV7-2 with TRBJ2-7; possibly TRBD2 for D (6 bases). Germline values: CDR1 SGHTA, CDR2 FQGNSA. With 1 base removed from V and 4 bases from J, the gap between germline ends came to 14 bases. This CDR3 contains 15 residues. This CDR3 reads CASSLDGTAGYEQYF. CDR3 DNA sequence: TGTGCCAGCAGCTTAGACGGGACTGCAGGGTACGAGCAGTACTTC.

V and J are TRBV2 and TRBJ2-3; 10 bases align to TRBD2. The CDR3 runs to 15 residues. V was clipped by 6 bases and J by 2 bases; unmatched bases: 5. The germline CDR1 and CDR2 sequences are SNHLY and FYNNEI. CDR3 sequence: CASRSGRGITDTQYF. In DNA form, the CDR3 reads TGTGCCAGCAGGAGCGGGAGGGGAATCACAGATACGCAGTATTTT.

V and J are TRBV28 and TRBJ1-2; unclear D gene. In germline, CDR1 is MDHEN, CDR2 SYDVKM. CDR3 length: 12 residues. Deletions cut 6 bases from V and 5 bases from J, with 10 bases between. This CDR3 is CASSPQRYGYTF. DNA for the CDR3: TGTGCCAGCAGCCCCCAGCGATATGGCTACACCTTC.

In its sample, this clone was seen once. This rearrangement joins TRBV6-6 to TRBJ2-4, with D maybe TRBD2 (5 bases). Trimming shortened V by 6 bases and J by 10 bases, and 10 bases separated the two germline ends. The CDR3 runs to 11 residues. CDR1 and CDR2 (germline): MNHNY, SVGAGI (reference sequence). The CDR3 reads CASSPLGIQYF. As DNA, the CDR3 is TGTGCCAGCAGCCCACTAGGGATTCAGTACTTC.